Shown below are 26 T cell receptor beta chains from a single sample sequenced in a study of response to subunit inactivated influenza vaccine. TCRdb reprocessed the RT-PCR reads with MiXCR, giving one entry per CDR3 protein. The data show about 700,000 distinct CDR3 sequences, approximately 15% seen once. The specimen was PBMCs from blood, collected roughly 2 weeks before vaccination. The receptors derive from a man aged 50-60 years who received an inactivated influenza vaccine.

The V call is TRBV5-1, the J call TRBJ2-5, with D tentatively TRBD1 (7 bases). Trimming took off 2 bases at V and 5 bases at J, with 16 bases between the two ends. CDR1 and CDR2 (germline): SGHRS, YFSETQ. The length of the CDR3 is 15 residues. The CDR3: CASSFAQGGLETQYF. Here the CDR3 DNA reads TGCGCCAGCAGCTTCGCGCAGGGGGGTTTGGAGACCCAGTACTTC. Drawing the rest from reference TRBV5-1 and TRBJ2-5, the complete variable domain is KAGVTQTPRYLIKTRGQQVTLSCSPISGHRSVSWYQQTPGQGLQFLFEYFSETQRNKGNFPGRFSGRQFSNSRSEMNVSTLELGDSALYLCASSFAQGGLETQYFGPGTRLLVL.

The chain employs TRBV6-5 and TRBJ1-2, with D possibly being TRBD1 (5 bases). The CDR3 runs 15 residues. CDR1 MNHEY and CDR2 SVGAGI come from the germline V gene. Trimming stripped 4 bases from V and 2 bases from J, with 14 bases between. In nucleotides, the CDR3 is TGTGCCAGCAGTTTCGGACACCAAGGAAACTATGGCTACACCTTC. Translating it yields CASSFGHQGNYGYTF.

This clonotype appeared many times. DNA of the CDR3: TGCAGCGTTGAAGTTAACACCAACACTGAAGCTTTCTTT. This gives the protein CSVEVNTNTEAFF. The V call is TRBV29-1, the J call TRBJ1-1, with D uncertain. The germline gives CDR1 SQVTM, CDR2 ANQGSEA. V was clipped by 1 base and J by 2 bases, with 8 bases between them. This CDR3 has 13 amino acids.

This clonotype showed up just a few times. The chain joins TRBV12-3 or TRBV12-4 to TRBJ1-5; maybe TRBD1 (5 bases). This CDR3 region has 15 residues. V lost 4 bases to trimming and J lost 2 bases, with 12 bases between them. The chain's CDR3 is CASSSLFRGNQPQHF. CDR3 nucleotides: TGTGCCAGCAGTTCTTTGTTCAGGGGCAATCAGCCCCAGCATTTT.

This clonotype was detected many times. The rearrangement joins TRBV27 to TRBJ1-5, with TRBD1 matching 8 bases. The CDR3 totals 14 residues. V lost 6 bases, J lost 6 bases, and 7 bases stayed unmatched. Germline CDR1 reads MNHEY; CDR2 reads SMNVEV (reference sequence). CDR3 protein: CASRITGGGQPQHF. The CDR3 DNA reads TGTGCCAGCAGAATAACAGGGGGGGGTCAGCCCCAGCATTTT.

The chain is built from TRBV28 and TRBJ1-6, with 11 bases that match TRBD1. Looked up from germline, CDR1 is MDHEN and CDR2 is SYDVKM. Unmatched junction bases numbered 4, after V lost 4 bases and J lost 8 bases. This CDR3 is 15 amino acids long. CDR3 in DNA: TGTGCCAGCAGTTCCCGGACAGGGGGCGATTCACCCCTCCACTTT. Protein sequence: CASSSRTGGDSPLHF. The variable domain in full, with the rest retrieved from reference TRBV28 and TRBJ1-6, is DVKVTQSSRYLVKRTGEKVFLECVQDMDHENMFWYRQDPGLGLRLIYFSYDVKMKEKGDIPEGYSVSREKKERFSLILESASTNQTSMYLCASSSRTGGDSPLHFGNGTRLTVT.

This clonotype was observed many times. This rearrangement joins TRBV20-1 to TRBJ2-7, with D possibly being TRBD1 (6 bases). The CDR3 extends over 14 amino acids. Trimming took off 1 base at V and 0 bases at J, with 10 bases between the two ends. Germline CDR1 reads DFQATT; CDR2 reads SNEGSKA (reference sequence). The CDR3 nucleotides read TGCAGTGCTAGAGTCCCCAGGGGCTCCTACGAGCAGTACTTC. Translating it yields CSARVPRGSYEQYF.

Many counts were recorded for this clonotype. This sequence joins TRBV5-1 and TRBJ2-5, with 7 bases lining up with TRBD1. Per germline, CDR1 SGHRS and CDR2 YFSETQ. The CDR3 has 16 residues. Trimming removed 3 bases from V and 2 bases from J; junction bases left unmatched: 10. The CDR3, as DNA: TGCGCCAGCAGCTACGTCCGGGACAGTCTTCAAGAGACCCAGTACTTC. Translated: CASSYVRDSLQETQYF.

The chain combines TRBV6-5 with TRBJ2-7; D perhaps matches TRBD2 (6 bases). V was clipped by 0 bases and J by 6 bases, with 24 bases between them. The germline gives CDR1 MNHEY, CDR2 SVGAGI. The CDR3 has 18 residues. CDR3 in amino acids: CASSYSRSSGAPPTEQYF. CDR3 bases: TGTGCCAGCAGTTACTCGAGGTCTTCGGGAGCACCTCCTACCGAGCAGTACTTC.

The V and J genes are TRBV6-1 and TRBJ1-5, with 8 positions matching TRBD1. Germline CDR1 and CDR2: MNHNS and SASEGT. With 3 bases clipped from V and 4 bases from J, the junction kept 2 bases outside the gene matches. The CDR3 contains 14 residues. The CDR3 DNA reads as TGTGCCAGCAGTGACCGGACAGGGAATCAGCCCCAGCATTTT. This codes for CASSDRTGNQPQHF.

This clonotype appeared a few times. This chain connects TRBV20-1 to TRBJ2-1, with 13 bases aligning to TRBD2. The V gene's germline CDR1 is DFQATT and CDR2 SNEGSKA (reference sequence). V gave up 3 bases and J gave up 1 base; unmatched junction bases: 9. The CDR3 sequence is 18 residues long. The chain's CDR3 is CSARGLAGPRGSYNEQFF. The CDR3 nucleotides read TGCAGTGCTAGGGGACTAGCGGGGCCCCGGGGGTCCTACAATGAGCAGTTCTTC.

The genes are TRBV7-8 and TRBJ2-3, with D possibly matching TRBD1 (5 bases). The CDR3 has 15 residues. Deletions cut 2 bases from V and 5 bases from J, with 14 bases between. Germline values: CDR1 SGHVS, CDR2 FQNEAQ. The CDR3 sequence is CASSLKGREIDTQYF. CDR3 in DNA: TGTGCCAGCAGCTTAAAGGGCAGGGAAATAGATACGCAGTATTTT. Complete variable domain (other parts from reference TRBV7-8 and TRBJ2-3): GAGVSQSPRYKVAKRGQDVALRCDPISGHVSLFWYQQALGQGPEFLTYFQNEAQLDKSGLPSDRFFAERPEGSVSTLKIQRTQQEDSAVYLCASSLKGREIDTQYFGPGTRLTVL.

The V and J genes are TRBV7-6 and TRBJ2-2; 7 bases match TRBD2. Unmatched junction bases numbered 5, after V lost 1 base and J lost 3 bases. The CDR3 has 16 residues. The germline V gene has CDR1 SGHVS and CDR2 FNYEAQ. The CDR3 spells CASSLGLAWDTGELFF. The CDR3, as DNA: TGTGCCAGCAGCTTAGGACTAGCTTGGGACACCGGGGAGCTGTTTTTT.

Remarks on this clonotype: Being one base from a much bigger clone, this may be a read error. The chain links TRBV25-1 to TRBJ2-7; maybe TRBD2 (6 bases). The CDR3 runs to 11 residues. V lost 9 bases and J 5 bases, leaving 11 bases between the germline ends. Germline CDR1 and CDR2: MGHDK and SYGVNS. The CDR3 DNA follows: TGTGCCAGGAGTCGGGGGAACGAGCAGTACTTC. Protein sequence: CARSRGNEQYF.

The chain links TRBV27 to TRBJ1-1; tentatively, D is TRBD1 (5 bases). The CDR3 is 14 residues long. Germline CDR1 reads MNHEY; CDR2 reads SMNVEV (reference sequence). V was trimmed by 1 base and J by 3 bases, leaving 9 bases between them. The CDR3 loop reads CASSLLGGYTEAFF. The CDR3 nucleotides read TGTGCCAGCAGTTTATTGGGGGGGTACACTGAAGCTTTCTTT.

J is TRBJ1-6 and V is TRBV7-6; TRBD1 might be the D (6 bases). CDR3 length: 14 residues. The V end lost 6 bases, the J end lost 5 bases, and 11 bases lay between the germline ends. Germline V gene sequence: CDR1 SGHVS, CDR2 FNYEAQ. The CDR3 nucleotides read TGTGCCAGCAGTGCGGCAGGGGATAATTCACCCCTCCACTTT. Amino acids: CASSAAGDNSPLHF.

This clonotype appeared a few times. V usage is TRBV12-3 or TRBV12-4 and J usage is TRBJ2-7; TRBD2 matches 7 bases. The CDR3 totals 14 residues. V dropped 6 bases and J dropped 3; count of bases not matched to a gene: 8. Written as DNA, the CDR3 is TGTGCCAGCAGCCCGGAGAGGGACTACTACGAGCAGTACTTC. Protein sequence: CASSPERDYYEQYF.

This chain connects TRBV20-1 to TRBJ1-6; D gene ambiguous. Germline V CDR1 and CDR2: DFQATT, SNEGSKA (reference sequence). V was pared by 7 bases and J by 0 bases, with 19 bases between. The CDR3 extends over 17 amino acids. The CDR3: CSVDRADPSSYNSPLHF. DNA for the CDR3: TGCAGTGTCGACCGGGCCGACCCGAGCTCCTATAATTCACCCCTCCACTTT.

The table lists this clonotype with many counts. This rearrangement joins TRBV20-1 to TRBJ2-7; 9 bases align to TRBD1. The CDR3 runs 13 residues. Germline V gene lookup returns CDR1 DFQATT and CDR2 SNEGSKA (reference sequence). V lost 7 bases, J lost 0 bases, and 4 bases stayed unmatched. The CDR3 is CSVYRGLSYEQYF. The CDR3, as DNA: TGCAGTGTCTACAGGGGGCTCTCCTACGAGCAGTACTTC.

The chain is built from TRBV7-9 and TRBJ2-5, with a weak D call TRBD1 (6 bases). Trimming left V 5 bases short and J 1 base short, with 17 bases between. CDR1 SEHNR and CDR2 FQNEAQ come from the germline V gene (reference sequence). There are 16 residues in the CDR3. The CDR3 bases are TGTGCCAGCAGCGCCACTCGGACAGACTTCCAAGAGACCCAGTACTTC. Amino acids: CASSATRTDFQETQYF.

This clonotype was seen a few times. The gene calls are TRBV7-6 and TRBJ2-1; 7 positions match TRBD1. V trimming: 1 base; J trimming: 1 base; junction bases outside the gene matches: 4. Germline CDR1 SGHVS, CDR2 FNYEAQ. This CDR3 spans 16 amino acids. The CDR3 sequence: CASSLGVGQSYNEQFF. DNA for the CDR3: TGTGCCAGCAGCTTAGGAGTGGGACAGTCCTACAATGAGCAGTTCTTC.

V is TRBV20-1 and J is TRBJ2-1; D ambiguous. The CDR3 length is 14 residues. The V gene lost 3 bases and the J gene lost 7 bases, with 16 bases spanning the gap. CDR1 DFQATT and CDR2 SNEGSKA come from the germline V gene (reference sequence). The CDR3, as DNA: TGCAGTGCTAGTTATCCCGTTCTGAGGAATGAGCAGTTCTTC. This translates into CSASYPVLRNEQFF.

CDR3 loop: CASSQAGGGNEKLFF. The CDR3 DNA follows: TGCGCCAGCAGCCAAGCCGGAGGGGGTAATGAAAAACTGTTTTTT. The V and J genes are TRBV4-3 and TRBJ1-4; D perhaps matches TRBD1 (6 bases). V lost 1 base, J lost 4 bases, and 10 bases lay in between. This CDR3 has 15 amino acids. Germline V gene lookup returns CDR1 LGHNA and CDR2 YSLEER.

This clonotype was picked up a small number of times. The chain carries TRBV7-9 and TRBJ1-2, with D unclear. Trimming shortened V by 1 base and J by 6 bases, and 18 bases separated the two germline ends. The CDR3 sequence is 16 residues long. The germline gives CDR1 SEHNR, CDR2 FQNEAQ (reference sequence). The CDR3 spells CASSLVLDSKGNGYTF. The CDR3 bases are TGTGCCAGCAGCTTAGTCCTGGACTCTAAAGGGAATGGCTACACCTTC.

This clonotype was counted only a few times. The DNA for the CDR3 is TGCGCCAGCAGCCAAGTAGTGTCATCTAACTATGGCTACACCTTC. It yields the protein CASSQVVSSNYGYTF. The chain recombines TRBV4-1 with TRBJ1-2; D uncertain. Germline V CDR1 and CDR2: MGHRA, YSYEKL. V lost 1 base to trimming and J lost 0 bases, with 9 bases between them. This CDR3 contains 15 residues.

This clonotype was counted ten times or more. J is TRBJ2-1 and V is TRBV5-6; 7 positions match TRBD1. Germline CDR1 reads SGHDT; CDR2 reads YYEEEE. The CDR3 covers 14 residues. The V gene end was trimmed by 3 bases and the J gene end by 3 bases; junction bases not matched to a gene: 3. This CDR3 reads CASSSDRLYNEQFF. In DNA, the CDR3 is TGTGCCAGCAGCTCGGACAGGCTCTACAATGAGCAGTTCTTC.